This TCR beta chain stems from a study of CD4 and CD8 cells across lung adenocarcinoma regions (dated by TCRdb to the late 2010s). Regarding the research as a whole: To look at intratumor heterogeneity in the T cell receptor repertoire, the study compared tumor centers against tumor margins.

On this clonotype: The target of this receptor is not known. No base-level quality is on record; no much larger clone is a single base apart.

Donors were patients with localized lung adenocarcinoma, a subtype of non-small cell lung cancer. Samples were obtained from the centers of localized lung adenocarcinomas. For TCR repertoire analysis, CD8+ T cells taken from tumor tissue were profiled apart from CD4+ T cells. The library was produced with PCR. TCRdb shows the sequencer as HiSeq X Ten. TCRdb applied fastp at Q25 and MiXCR to the public reads, then kept only in-frame beta chains. CDR3 protein duplicates are merged, each entry listing the most common genes and DNA. Here the sample has 25,000 to 30,000 distinct CDR3 sequences; more than 40% occur a single time. The top ten clonotypes cover 40% to 55% of the sample. The germline V gene (reference sequence) specifies DFQATT as CDR1 and SNEGSKA as CDR2. CDR3 length: 13 amino acids, cysteine to phenylalanine. Only CDR3 DNA remains: 39 bases, in frame from the first base. After removal of 7 bases from V and 1 base from J, the junction retains 6 bases not matched to a gene.

The sequence links TRBV20-1 to TRBJ2-7, and 8 junction bases match TRBD1. This receptor was identified in a male donor with lung adenocarcinoma. The CD4 and CD8 labels of this study may be unreliable. The sequenced sample consisted of CD8+ T cells from the center of a lung tumor. The intended sense of this specimen's cell subset or site label: tumor center region. The CDR3 sequence is CSVQGEVSYEQYF. The DNA sequence is given as TGCAGTGTACAGGGGGAGGTATCCTACGAGCAGTACTTC.